The present T cell receptor beta chain was sequenced within a study of T cells after yellow fever vaccination. The wider study: Low-cell-number fractions were prepared with SMART-Seq v4 Ultra Low Input.

This CDR3 has 14 residues. The V end was cut by 2 bases, the J end by 1 base, with 8 bases between. In this sample, this clonotype turned up many times. Study-wide results and limits: Abundant clonotypes from the bulk population could have been carried over as contaminants into FACS-sorted repertoires. Booster samples showed a return of most primary-vaccination clones (approximately 96% CD4, approximately 85% CD8). Overlap between CD4 and CD8 compartments was detected for a small share of clonotypes.

TCRdb analysed the 5' RACE reads with MiXCR anew, one entry per CDR3 protein. The data hold under 40,000 distinct CDR3 sequences, with about 6.3% observed a single time. The source of this sequence is a man aged 18 to 35 who received the YFV17D yellow fever vaccine. The V call is TRBV12-3 or TRBV12-4, the J call TRBJ2-5, with D possibly called TRBD1 or TRBD2 (5 bases each). This specimen was PBMCs, either bulk or a sorted T-cell subset (CD4+, CD8+, memory, or dextramer-sorted; not recorded which), taken on the day of the first yellow fever vaccination. The CDR3 region is CASSLRDLQETQYF. The CDR3 nucleotides read TGTGCCAGCAGTTTAAGGGACCTCCAAGAGACCCAGTACTTC.